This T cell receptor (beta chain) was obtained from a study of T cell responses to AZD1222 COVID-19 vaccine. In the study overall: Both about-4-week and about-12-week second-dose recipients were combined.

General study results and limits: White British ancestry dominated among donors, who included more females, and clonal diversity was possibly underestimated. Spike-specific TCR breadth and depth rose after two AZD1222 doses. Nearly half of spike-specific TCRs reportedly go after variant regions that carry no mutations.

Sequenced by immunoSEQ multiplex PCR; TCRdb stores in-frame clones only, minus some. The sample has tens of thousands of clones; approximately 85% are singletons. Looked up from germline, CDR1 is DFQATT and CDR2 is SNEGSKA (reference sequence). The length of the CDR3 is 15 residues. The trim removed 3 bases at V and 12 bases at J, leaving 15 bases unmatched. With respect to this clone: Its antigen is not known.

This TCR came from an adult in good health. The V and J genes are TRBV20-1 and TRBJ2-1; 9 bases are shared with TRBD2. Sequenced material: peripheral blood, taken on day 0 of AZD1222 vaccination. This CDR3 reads CSASRLAGSGSGQFF. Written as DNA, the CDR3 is TGCAGTGCTAGTCGGCTAGCGGGGTCGGGGTCTGGGCAGTTCTTC.